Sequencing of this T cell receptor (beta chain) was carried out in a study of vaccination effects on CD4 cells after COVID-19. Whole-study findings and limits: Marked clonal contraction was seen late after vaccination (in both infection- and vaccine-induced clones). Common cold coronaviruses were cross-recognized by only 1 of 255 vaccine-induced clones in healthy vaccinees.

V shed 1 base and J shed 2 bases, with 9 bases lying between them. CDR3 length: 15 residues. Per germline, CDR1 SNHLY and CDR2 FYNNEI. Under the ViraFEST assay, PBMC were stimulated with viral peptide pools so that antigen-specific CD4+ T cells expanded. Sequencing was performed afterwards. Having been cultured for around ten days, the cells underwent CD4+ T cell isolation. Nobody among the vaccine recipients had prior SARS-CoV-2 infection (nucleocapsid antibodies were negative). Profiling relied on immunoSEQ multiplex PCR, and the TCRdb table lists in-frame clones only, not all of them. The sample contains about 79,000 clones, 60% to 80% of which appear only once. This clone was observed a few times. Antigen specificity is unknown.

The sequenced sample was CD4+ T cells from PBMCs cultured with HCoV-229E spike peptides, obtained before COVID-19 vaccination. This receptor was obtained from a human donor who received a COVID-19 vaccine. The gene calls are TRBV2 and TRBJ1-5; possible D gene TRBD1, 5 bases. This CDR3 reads CASSEGGDGNQPQHF. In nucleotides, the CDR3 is TGTGCCAGCAGTGAAGGGGGGGATGGCAATCAGCCCCAGCATTTT.